This T cell receptor (beta chain) was captured in a study of T cell changes during pregnancy in multiple sclerosis. Profiling relied on immunoSEQ multiplex PCR, and the TCRdb table lists in-frame clones only, not all of them. In the table there are under 85,000 clones, roughly 88% of which are singletons. The germline gives CDR1 MNHNY, CDR2 SVGAGI (reference sequence). V shed 5 bases, J shed 6 bases, and the junction held 3 bases outside the gene matches. This CDR3 contains 13 residues. The chain couples TRBV6-6 to TRBJ1-2; 10 nucleotides match TRBD1. This sequence originates from a female donor in good health, enrolled as a control in a pregnancy study. Sequencing used peripheral blood, obtained after pregnancy. CDR3 coding DNA: TGTGCCAGCAGTCGACAGGGGGCTGATGGCTACACCTTC. It specifies CASSRQGADGYTF.